The 5 T cell receptor beta chains below were found in one sample sequenced in a study of CD8+ T cells in alopecia areata. Once RNA had been extracted, it was reverse transcribed into cDNA to act as the sequencing template. Libraries were prepared by immunoSEQ multiplex PCR; TCRdb keeps only in-frame clonotypes and omits some of them. The sample records roughly 230,000 clones, around 43% being singletons. Treatment reported: oral pan-JAK inhibitor, 5-10 mg twice daily. Sequences were derived from CD4+ T cells sorted from blood, sampled at approximately week 36, from a patient treated with tofacitinib. The receptors derive from a human donor with alopecia areata.

The chain couples TRBV7-9 to TRBJ2-4; either TRBD1 or TRBD2 may fit D (5 bases each). The CDR3 runs to 14 residues. Germline V gene lookup returns CDR1 SEHNR and CDR2 FQNEAQ (reference sequence). Trimming left V 7 bases short and J 5 bases short, with 15 bases between. The CDR3 is CASTGDGLQNIQYF. CDR3 DNA sequence: TGTGCCAGCACCGGGGACGGGCTCCAAAACATTCAGTACTTC.

This chain uses TRBV9 with TRBJ1-1; D gene uncertain. Germline V lookup: CDR1 SGDLS, CDR2 YYNGEE. This CDR3 spans 13 amino acids. The ends were cut back, 5 bases at V and 1 base at J, with 9 bases in the middle. CDR3 in amino acids: CASSGIGNTEAFF. Written as DNA, the CDR3 is TGTGCCAGCAGTGGTATTGGGAACACTGAAGCTTTCTTT.

This clone was seen ten or more times. The chain links TRBV27 to TRBJ2-7, with a weak D call TRBD1 (6 bases). Trimming stripped 5 bases from V and 5 bases from J, with 13 bases between. The CDR3 is made up of 13 amino acids. Germline V gene lookup returns CDR1 MNHEY and CDR2 SMNVEV (reference sequence). CDR3 nucleotides: TGTGCCAGCAGTATATTACAGGGACACGAGCAGTACTTC. It translates to CASSILQGHEQYF.

CDR3 residues: CAWTSVINEQFF. The CDR3 nucleotides read TGTGCCTGGACTAGCGTAATCAATGAGCAGTTCTTC. V usage is TRBV30 and J usage is TRBJ2-1; a weak D match, TRBD2 (6 bases). Germline loops: CDR1 GTSNPN, CDR2 SVGIG (reference sequence). Trimming pared 4 bases from V and 6 bases from J, leaving 10 bases between. There are 12 residues in the CDR3.

The chain uses TRBV2 and TRBJ2-2; TRBD2 agrees at 10 bases. V shed 6 bases and J 6 bases; nucleotides not matched to a gene: 10. CDR3 size: 16 residues. Germline assignment: CDR1 SNHLY and CDR2 FYNNEI. This CDR3 is CASSAVAGGVSGELFF. DNA of the CDR3: TGTGCCAGCAGCGCTGTAGCGGGAGGTGTATCCGGGGAGCTGTTTTTT.